This T cell receptor (beta chain) was identified during a study of CD8 T cells in ankylosing spondylitis. Overall study results and limits: Matched synovial fluid from ankylosing spondylitis patients was reported to be enriched for disease-linked clones.

TCRdb independently ran MiXCR on the 5' RACE reads; one entry per CDR3 protein. Seen here are 230,000 or so distinct CDR3 sequences, more than 15% observed once, and the top ten hold approximately 33%. For this clonotype: Its antigen is still unknown.

Germline V CDR1 and CDR2: MNHEY, SVGAGI. V was pared by 2 bases and J by 4 bases, with 9 bases of the junction left unmatched. The CDR3 is 16 amino acids. The TCR originated in a male donor with ankylosing spondylitis or in good health (not recorded which). Material for sequencing was blood, either unsorted or a sorted T cell fraction (not recorded which). The genes are TRBV6-5 and TRBJ1-2; the match to TRBD1 covers 8 bases. CDR3 loop: CASSYSLRTGLYGYTF. The CDR3 nucleotides are TGTGCCAGCAGTTACAGTCTAAGGACAGGGCTCTATGGCTACACCTTC.